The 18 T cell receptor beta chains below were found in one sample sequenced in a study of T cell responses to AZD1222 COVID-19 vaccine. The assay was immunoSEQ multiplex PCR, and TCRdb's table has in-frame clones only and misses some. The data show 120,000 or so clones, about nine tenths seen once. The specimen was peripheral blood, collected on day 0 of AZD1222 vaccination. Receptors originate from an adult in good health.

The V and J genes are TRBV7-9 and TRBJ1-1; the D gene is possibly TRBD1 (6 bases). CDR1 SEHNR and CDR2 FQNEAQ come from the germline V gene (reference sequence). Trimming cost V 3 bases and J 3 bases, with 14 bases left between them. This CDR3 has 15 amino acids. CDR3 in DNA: TGTGCCAGCAGCTTCAACCCCCAGGGGTACACTGAAGCTTTCTTT. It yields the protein CASSFNPQGYTEAFF. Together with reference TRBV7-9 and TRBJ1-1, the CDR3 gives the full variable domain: DTGVSQNPRHKITKRGQNVTFRCDPISEHNRLYWYRQTLGQGPEFLTYFQNEAQLEKSRLLSDRFSAERPKGSFSTLEIQRTEQGDSAMYLCASSFNPQGYTEAFFGQGTRLTVV.

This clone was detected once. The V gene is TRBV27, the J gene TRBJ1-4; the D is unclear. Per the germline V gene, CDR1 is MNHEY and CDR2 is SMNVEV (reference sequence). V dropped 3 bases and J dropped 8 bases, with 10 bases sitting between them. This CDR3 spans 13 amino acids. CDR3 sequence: CASSFGIGEKLFF. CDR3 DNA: TGTGCCAGCAGTTTCGGGATTGGCGAAAAACTGTTTTTT.

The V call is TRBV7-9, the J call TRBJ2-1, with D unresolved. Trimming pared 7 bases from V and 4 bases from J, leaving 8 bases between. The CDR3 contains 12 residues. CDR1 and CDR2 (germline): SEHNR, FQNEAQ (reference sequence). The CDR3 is CASTHTYNEQFF. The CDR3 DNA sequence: TGTGCCAGCACCCACACGTACAATGAGCAGTTCTTC.

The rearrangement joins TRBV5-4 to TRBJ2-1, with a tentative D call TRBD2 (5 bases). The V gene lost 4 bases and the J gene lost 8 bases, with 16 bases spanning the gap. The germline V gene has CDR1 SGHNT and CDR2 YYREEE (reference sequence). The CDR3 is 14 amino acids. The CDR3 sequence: CASSDSAGWYEQFF. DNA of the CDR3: TGTGCCAGCAGCGATTCGGCGGGTTGGTATGAGCAGTTCTTC.

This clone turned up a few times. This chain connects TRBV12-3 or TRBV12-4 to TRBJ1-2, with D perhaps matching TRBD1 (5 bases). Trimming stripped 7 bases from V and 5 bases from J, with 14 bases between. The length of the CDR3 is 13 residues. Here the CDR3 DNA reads TGTGCCAGCAAGCCCCCAGGGCCGTATGGCTACACCTTC. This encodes CASKPPGPYGYTF.

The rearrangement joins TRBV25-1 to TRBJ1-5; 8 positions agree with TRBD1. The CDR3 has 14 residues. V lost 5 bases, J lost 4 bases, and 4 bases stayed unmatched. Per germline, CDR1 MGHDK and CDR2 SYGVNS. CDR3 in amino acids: CASSSGGSNQPQHF. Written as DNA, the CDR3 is TGTGCCAGCAGTTCAGGGGGCTCAAATCAGCCCCAGCATTTT.

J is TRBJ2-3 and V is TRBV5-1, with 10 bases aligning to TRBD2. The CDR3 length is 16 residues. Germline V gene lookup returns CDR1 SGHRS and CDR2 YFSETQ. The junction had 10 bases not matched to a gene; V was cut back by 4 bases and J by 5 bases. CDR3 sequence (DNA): TGCGCCAGCAGCGTCCCTCTAGCGGGAGAGGTAGATACGCAGTATTTT. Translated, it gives CASSVPLAGEVDTQYF.

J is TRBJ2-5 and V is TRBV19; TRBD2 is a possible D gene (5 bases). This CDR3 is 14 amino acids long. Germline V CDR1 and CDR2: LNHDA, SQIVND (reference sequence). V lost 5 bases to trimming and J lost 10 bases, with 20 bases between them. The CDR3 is CASSLLERGSVQYF. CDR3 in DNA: TGTGCCAGTAGTCTCCTGGAACGGGGAAGTGTCCAGTACTTC.

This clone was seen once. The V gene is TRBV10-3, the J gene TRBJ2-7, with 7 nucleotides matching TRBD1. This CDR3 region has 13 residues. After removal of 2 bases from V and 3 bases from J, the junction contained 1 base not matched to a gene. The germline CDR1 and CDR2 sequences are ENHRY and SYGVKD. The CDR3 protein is CAISEGTDYEQYF. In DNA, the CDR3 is TGTGCCATCAGTGAGGGGACAGACTACGAGCAGTACTTC.

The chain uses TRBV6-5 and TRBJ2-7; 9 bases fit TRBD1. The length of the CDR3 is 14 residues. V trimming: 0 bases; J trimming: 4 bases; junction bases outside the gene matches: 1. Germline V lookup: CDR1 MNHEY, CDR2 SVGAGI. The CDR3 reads CASSYSGTGYEQYF. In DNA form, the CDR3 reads TGTGCCAGCAGTTACTCTGGGACAGGGTACGAGCAGTACTTC.

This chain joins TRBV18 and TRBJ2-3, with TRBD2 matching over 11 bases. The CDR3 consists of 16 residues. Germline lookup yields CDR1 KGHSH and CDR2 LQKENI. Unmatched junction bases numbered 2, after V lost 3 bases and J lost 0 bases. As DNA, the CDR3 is TGTGCCAGCTCACCTAGACTAGCGGGGAGCACAGATACGCAGTATTTT. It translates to CASSPRLAGSTDTQYF.

CDR3 nucleotides: TGCAGCGTTGATTTTAGACTAGCGGGGGGAGCCTACAATGAGCAGTTCTTC. This translates into CSVDFRLAGGAYNEQFF. The rearrangement links TRBV29-1 to TRBJ2-1; 13 bases align to TRBD2. The germline V gene has CDR1 SQVTM and CDR2 ANQGSEA. The V gene end was trimmed by 3 bases and the J gene end by 2 bases; junction bases not matched to a gene: 7. The CDR3 spans 17 residues.

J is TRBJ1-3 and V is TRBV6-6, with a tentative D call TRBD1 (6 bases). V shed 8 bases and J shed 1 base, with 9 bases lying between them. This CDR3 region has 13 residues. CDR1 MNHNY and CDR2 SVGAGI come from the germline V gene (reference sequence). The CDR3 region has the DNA TGTGCCAGCGAACAGGGATCTGGAAACACCATATATTTT. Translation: CASEQGSGNTIYF.

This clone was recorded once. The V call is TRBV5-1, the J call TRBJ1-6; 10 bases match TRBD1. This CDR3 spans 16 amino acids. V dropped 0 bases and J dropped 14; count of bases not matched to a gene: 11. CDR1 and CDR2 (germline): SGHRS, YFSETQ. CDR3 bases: TGCGCCAGCAGCTTGGCCGGGACAGGGGCCTATGATTCCCTCCACTTT. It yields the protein CASSLAGTGAYDSLHF.

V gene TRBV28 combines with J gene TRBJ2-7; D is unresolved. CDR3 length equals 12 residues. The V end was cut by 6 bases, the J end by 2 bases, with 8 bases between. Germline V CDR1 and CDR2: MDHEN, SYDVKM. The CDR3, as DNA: TGTGCCAGCAGACAAACCGCCTACGAGCAGTACTTC. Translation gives CASRQTAYEQYF.

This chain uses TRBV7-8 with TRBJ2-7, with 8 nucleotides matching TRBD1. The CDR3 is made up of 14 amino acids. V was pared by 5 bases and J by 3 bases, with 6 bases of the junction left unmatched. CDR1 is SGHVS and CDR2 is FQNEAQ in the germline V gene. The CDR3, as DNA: TGTGCCAGCAGCCGGACAGGGTGGCTCTACGAGCAGTACTTC. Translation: CASSRTGWLYEQYF. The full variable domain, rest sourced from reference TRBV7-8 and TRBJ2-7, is GAGVSQSPRYKVAKRGQDVALRCDPISGHVSLFWYQQALGQGPEFLTYFQNEAQLDKSGLPSDRFFAERPEGSVSTLKIQRTQQEDSAVYLCASSRTGWLYEQYFGPGTRLTVT.

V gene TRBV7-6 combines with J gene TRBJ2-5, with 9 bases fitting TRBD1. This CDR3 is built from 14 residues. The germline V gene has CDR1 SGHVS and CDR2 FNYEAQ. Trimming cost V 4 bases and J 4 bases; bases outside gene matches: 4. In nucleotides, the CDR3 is TGTGCCAGCAGCTCCCGGGACAGGGTAGAGACCCAGTACTTC. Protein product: CASSSRDRVETQYF.

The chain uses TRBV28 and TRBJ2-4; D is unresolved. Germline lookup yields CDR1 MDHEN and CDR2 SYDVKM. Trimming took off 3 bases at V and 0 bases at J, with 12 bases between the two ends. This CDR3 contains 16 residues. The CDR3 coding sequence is TGTGCCAGCAGTTTTAGTGACGGAATAGCCAAAAACATTCAGTACTTC. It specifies CASSFSDGIAKNIQYF.